This entry is about one T cell receptor beta chain. This record belongs to a study of OX40 agonist ivuxolimab in advanced cancers. TCRdb keeps only in-frame clones here, not all; method: immunoSEQ multiplex PCR. The sample has 100,000 or so clones, around 86% seen once. The sequence derives from an adult with an advanced solid tumor such as melanoma, head and neck, liver or kidney cancer. The sequenced sample was CD4+ or CD8+ T cells sorted from blood, obtained in a trial of the OX40 agonist ivuxolimab.

CDR3 region: CASRKDLPGLAGGGTGELFF. As DNA, the CDR3 is TGTGCCAGCAGGAAGGATTTACCGGGACTAGCGGGGGGAGGTACCGGGGAGCTGTTTTTT. V is TRBV9 and J is TRBJ2-2, with 15 bases fitting TRBD2. CDR3 length equals 20 residues. Unmatched junction bases numbered 16, after V lost 5 bases and J lost 5 bases. Germline values: CDR1 SGDLS, CDR2 YYNGEE.